This entry describes one T cell receptor (beta chain). Its antigen is not identified. The CDR3 extends over 15 amino acids. Germline-derived CDR1 and CDR2 are SGHRS and YFSETQ. Trimming shortened V by 5 bases and J by 1 base, and 15 bases separated the two germline ends. The TCRbeta library incorporated unique molecular identifiers. TCRdb redid the calling of the PCR reads with MiXCR, one entry per CDR3 protein. The sample has hundreds of thousands of distinct CDR3 sequences, about 16% seen once; the top ten hold 29%. These data come from a study of T-cell reconstitution after alpha-beta-depleted transplantation in children. Study observations and caveats: One year after transplant, T-cell counts and diversity came mostly from newly produced T cells. After transplant, high TCRbeta diversity at day 60 in some patients arose from surviving recipient T cells and thymic progenitors. Expanded clones from the graft, numbering several hundred, reportedly supplied alpha-beta T cells about two months after transplant.

Sequencing used PBMCs, mostly from graft donor cells, obtained 360 days after TCRalphabeta/CD19-depleted stem cell transplant. The receptor was derived from a boy less than two years old who had a stem cell transplant for Wiskott-Aldrich syndrome, so the T cells may come from the graft donor. The chain uses TRBV5-1 and TRBJ1-1, with a weak D call TRBD1 (5 bases). The CDR3 here is CASRAFDRQNTEAFF. For the CDR3, the DNA is TGCGCCAGCAGAGCCTTCGACAGACAGAACACTGAAGCTTTCTTT. The full variable domain, rest sourced from reference TRBV5-1 and TRBJ1-1, is KAGVTQTPRYLIKTRGQQVTLSCSPISGHRSVSWYQQTPGQGLQFLFEYFSETQRNKGNFPGRFSGRQFSNSRSEMNVSTLELGDSALYLCASRAFDRQNTEAFFGQGTRLTVV.